Each of the 28 T cell receptor beta chains below was sequenced from the same sample in a study of T cell repertoires in cytomegalovirus infection. No antigens are known for them. TCRdb re-called the reads with MiXCR, one entry per CDR3 protein. The table includes fewer than 1,000,000 distinct CDR3 sequences, 25% to 40% detected once. The input for sequencing was cultured CD8+ T cells from PBMCs, taken from culture after CMV antigen stimulation. The receptor source for this set is a human donor in good health (CMV status not recorded). Some clones in this sample may be carry-over from other donors' samples.

This clonotype came up a few times. The chain carries TRBV5-1 and TRBJ2-7; D is ambiguous. Germline V lookup: CDR1 SGHRS, CDR2 YFSETQ. V lost 0 bases, J lost 6 bases, and 10 bases lay in between. This CDR3 is built from 13 residues. CDR3 sequence reads: CASSLGQMFEQYF. Written as DNA, the CDR3 is TGCGCCAGCAGCTTGGGTCAGATGTTCGAGCAGTACTTC.

J is TRBJ2-6 and V is TRBV6-6; D perhaps matches TRBD1 (6 bases). V lost 6 bases and J lost 2, with 11 bases in between. CDR1 and CDR2 from the germline V gene are MNHNY and SVGAGI (reference sequence). This CDR3 is 15 amino acids long. CDR3 coding DNA: TGTGCCAGCAGACAGGGTATAGCTGGGGCCAACGTCCTGACTTTC. Its translation is CASRQGIAGANVLTF.

A word on this clonotype: A much larger clone is a single base away; this may be a read error. The chain couples TRBV6-8 to TRBJ1-1; perhaps TRBD1 as D (5 bases). The CDR3 extends over 12 amino acids. Germline V gene lookup returns CDR1 MNHGY and CDR2 SAAAGT. With 5 bases removed from V and 4 bases from J, the gap between germline ends came to 8 bases. Here the CDR3 DNA reads TGTGCCAGCAGTGACAGTGTCACTGAAGCTTTCTTT. This encodes CASSDSVTEAFF.

Note on this clonotype: An end of the junction does not agree with germline; a read error may underlie this. V is TRBV14 and J is TRBJ1-1; D gene ambiguous. This CDR3 contains 14 residues. CDR1 and CDR2 (germline): SGHDN, FVKESK. CDR3 nucleotide sequence: TGTGCCAACAGCCAAGGAACAAGAGACACTGAAGCTTTCTTT. This encodes CANSQGTRDTEAFF.

This clonotype was recorded at least ten times. The CDR3 spells CASSPSRGHTQYF. As DNA, the CDR3 is TGTGCCAGCAGCCCTTCCAGGGGACATACGCAGTATTTT. This chain joins TRBV5-4 and TRBJ2-3, with D possibly TRBD1 on 6 matching bases. Germline V gene sequence: CDR1 SGHNT, CDR2 YYREEE (reference sequence). This CDR3 contains 13 residues. V was cut by 4 bases and J by 7 bases, with 13 bases left in between. The full variable domain, with the rest looked up from reference TRBV5-4 and TRBJ2-3, is ETGVTQSPTHLIKTRGQQVTLRCSSQSGHNTVSWYQQALGQGPQFIFQYYREEENGRGNFPPRFSGLQFPNYSSELNVNALELDDSALYLCASSPSRGHTQYFGPGTRLTVL.

CDR3 region: CASRAGTNYGYTF. Written as DNA, the CDR3 is TGTGCCAGCAGAGCCGGGACTAACTATGGCTACACCTTC. The chain has TRBV6-1 and TRBJ1-2; no firm D call. CDR3 length: 13 residues. Germline V lookup: CDR1 MNHNS, CDR2 SASEGT. V was cut by 6 bases and J by 0 bases, with 8 bases left in between.

This clonotype was picked up many times. This chain connects TRBV7-9 to TRBJ2-7; D unclear. This CDR3 is 12 amino acids long. CDR1 and CDR2 from the germline V gene are SEHNR and FQNEAQ (reference sequence). The V end was cut by 8 bases, the J end by 6 bases, with 14 bases between. CDR3: CASLTDGGEQYF. In DNA, the CDR3 is TGTGCCAGCCTAACCGATGGCGGCGAGCAGTACTTC.

The chain recombines TRBV5-1 with TRBJ2-5; D gene unclear. The CDR3 has 15 residues. V was clipped by 2 bases and J by 0 bases, with 11 bases between them. Germline V gene data show CDR1 as SGHRS and CDR2 as YFSETQ. CDR3: CASSFGDAYQETQYF. The DNA for the CDR3 is TGCGCCAGCAGCTTTGGAGACGCGTACCAAGAGACCCAGTACTTC.

This rearrangement joins TRBV11-1 to TRBJ1-4, with 7 nucleotides matching TRBD1. The CDR3 contains 13 residues. Germline V CDR1 and CDR2: SGHAT, FQDESV (reference sequence). The junction had 3 bases not matched to a gene; V was cut back by 5 bases and J by 6 bases. CDR3 nucleotides: TGTGCCAGCAGCCTTGGACAGGATGAAAAACTGTTTTTT. Protein product: CASSLGQDEKLFF.

This clonotype has only a few counts. The chain is built from TRBV27 and TRBJ1-3; 7 nucleotides match TRBD1. CDR3 size: 16 residues. Per the germline V gene, CDR1 is MNHEY and CDR2 is SMNVEV (reference sequence). J lost 3 bases, V lost 5 bases, and 10 bases had no gene match. The CDR3 sequence is CASSPETGVHGNTIYF. CDR3 DNA sequence: TGTGCCAGCAGTCCGGAAACAGGGGTTCATGGAAACACCATATATTTT.

V usage is TRBV11-2 and J usage is TRBJ2-5, with 8 bases identical to TRBD1. In germline, CDR1 is SGHAT, CDR2 FQNNGV. Trimming took 2 bases from V and 5 from J; bases not matched to a gene: 13. The CDR3 runs to 17 residues. The CDR3 sequence: CASSLSPQGADLETQYF. The CDR3 DNA sequence: TGTGCCAGCAGCTTAAGTCCGCAGGGGGCGGATTTGGAGACCCAGTACTTC.

This clonotype was counted only a few times. This chain uses TRBV6-1 with TRBJ2-7; 9 bases map to TRBD1. Per germline, CDR1 MNHNS and CDR2 SASEGT. Trimming removed 3 bases from V and 3 bases from J; junction bases left unmatched: 3. This CDR3 contains 14 residues. The CDR3 nucleotides are TGTGCCAGCAGTGACGCGGGACAGGGCTACGAGCAGTACTTC. Residues: CASSDAGQGYEQYF.

This clonotype was counted many times. The chain has TRBV6-5 and TRBJ2-3, with D possibly being TRBD1 (5 bases). There are 13 residues in the CDR3. CDR1 MNHEY and CDR2 SVGAGI come from the germline V gene. V dropped 5 bases and J dropped 2 bases, with 8 bases sitting between them. The CDR3 loop is CASSQGYTDTQYF. CDR3 DNA: TGTGCCAGCAGTCAGGGATACACAGATACGCAGTATTTT.

As to this clonotype: A clone one base away is much larger, so this may be a read error. This chain uses TRBV5-5 with TRBJ1-2; D is uncertain. Germline CDR1 SGHKS, CDR2 YYEKEE (reference sequence). Between the trimmed V and J ends, which lost 2 bases and 3 bases, there was a span of 5 bases. This CDR3 spans 12 amino acids. Written as DNA, the CDR3 is TGTGCCAGCAGCTTCGACGACTATGGCTACACCTTC. Amino acid sequence: CASSFDDYGYTF.

CDR3 sequence: CASRTQGVTAEQYV. The CDR3 DNA follows: TGTGCCAGCAGGACACAGGGGGTGACGGCCGAGCAGTACGTC. V and J are TRBV6-2 or TRBV6-3 and TRBJ2-7; 8 bases align to TRBD1. This CDR3 spans 14 amino acids. Trimming at V came to 6 bases and at J to 6 bases, leaving 10 bases not matched to a gene. Germline values: CDR1 MNHEY, CDR2 SVGEGT.

The V gene is TRBV6-2 or TRBV6-3, the J gene TRBJ1-2; D is undetermined. The length of the CDR3 is 15 residues. In germline, CDR1 is MNHEY, CDR2 SVGEGT. Trimming cost V 0 bases and J 3 bases, with 11 bases left between them. The CDR3 protein is CASSYSIGVDYGYTF. The CDR3 nucleotides are TGTGCCAGCAGTTACTCGATTGGGGTGGACTATGGCTACACCTTC.

The sample holds many counts of this clonotype. The rearrangement uses TRBV7-8 and TRBJ1-1, with 8 bases matching TRBD1. After removal of 5 bases from V and 2 bases from J, the junction contained 7 bases not matched to a gene. CDR3 length: 15 residues. Germline-derived CDR1 and CDR2 are SGHVS and FQNEAQ. The CDR3 region has the DNA TGTGCCAGCAGCGTCGGGACAGGTGGAAACACTGAAGCTTTCTTT. Encoded protein: CASSVGTGGNTEAFF.

The V call is TRBV6-2 or TRBV6-3, the J call TRBJ1-5; D remains ambiguous. The length of the CDR3 is 13 residues. Germline V gene lookup returns CDR1 MNHEY and CDR2 SVGEGT. Trimming pared 6 bases from V and 9 bases from J, leaving 15 bases between. CDR3 in DNA: TGTGCCAGCAGCCACTATAATGGAGGGCCCCAGCATTTT. Translated: CASSHYNGGPQHF.

The V call is TRBV27, the J call TRBJ1-6; D perhaps matches TRBD1 (6 bases). Germline lookup yields CDR1 MNHEY and CDR2 SMNVEV (reference sequence). V lost 5 bases, J lost 7 bases, and 15 bases lay in between. This CDR3 is 15 amino acids long. The CDR3 sequence: CASSLEQGQNSPLHF. The CDR3 DNA sequence: TGTGCCAGCAGTCTAGAACAGGGCCAAAATTCACCCCTCCACTTT.

About this clonotype: Compared with germline, one end of the junction differs, possibly owing to a read error. The chain uses TRBV18 and TRBJ2-6; 7 bases are shared with TRBD1. Germline CDR1 is KGHSH and CDR2 is LQKENI. This CDR3 contains 17 residues. The CDR3 DNA is TGTGCCAACTCACCACCTGGGACAGTCTCTGGGGCCAACGTCCTGACTTTC. Translated, it gives CANSPPGTVSGANVLTF. The variable domain in full, completed from reference TRBV18 and TRBJ2-6, reads NAGVMQNPRHLVRRRGQEARLRCSPMKGHSHVYWYRQLPEEGLKFMVYLQKENIIDESGMPKERFSAEFPKEGPSILRIQQVVRGDSAAYFCANSPPGTVSGANVLTFGAGSRLTVL.

In this sample, this clonotype turned up a few times. The J gene is TRBJ1-6, the V gene TRBV6-1, with D possibly matching TRBD1 (5 bases). Germline V lookup: CDR1 MNHNS, CDR2 SASEGT. CDR3 size: 14 residues. V lost 6 bases to trimming and J lost 9 bases, with 15 bases between them. CDR3 in DNA: TGTGCCAGCAGCAGCCGGGGCGAGGGTTCACCCCTCCACTTT. Its translation is CASSSRGEGSPLHF.

The gene calls are TRBV7-3 and TRBJ2-6; D is possibly TRBD1 (5 bases). V lost 4 bases to trimming and J lost 9 bases, with 13 bases between them. Germline CDR1 reads SGHTA; CDR2 reads FQGTGA. The length of the CDR3 is 14 residues. CDR3 sequence: CASSSQGSDNVLTF. In DNA, the CDR3 is TGTGCCAGCAGCTCCCAGGGCAGCGACAACGTCCTGACTTTC.

This clonotype was seen more than once but under ten times. The genes are TRBV27 and TRBJ1-2, with TRBD1 matching over 7 bases. The trim removed 5 bases at V and 7 bases at J, leaving 19 bases unmatched. Germline V lookup: CDR1 MNHEY, CDR2 SMNVEV (reference sequence). This CDR3 region has 17 residues. The CDR3 loop reads CASSQTGAAVAPFGYTF. CDR3 nucleotide sequence: TGTGCCAGCAGTCAAACAGGGGCCGCCGTTGCTCCGTTTGGCTACACCTTC.

CDR3 loop: CASSEGWGYTF. DNA for the CDR3: TGTGCCAGCAGTGAAGGGTGGGGCTACACCTTC. The chain carries TRBV2 and TRBJ1-2; D unclear. Trimming took 1 base from V and 8 from J, leaving 5 bases between them. This CDR3 is built from 11 residues. From germline, CDR1 is SNHLY and CDR2 FYNNEI.

This clonotype has at least ten counts. The V call is TRBV7-2, the J call TRBJ2-1; no clear D. V was trimmed by 1 base and J by 0 bases, leaving 10 bases between them. This CDR3 is built from 16 residues. The germline V gene has CDR1 SGHTA and CDR2 FQGNSA. The CDR3 is CASSLVSRSSYNEQFF. The CDR3 DNA reads as TGTGCCAGCAGCTTAGTGTCGCGGAGCTCCTACAATGAGCAGTTCTTC.

This clonotype appeared a single time. The chain is built from TRBV4-1 and TRBJ1-1; the D is unclear. From germline, CDR1 is MGHRA and CDR2 YSYEKL. The V gene lost 0 bases and the J gene lost 3 bases, with 11 bases spanning the gap. CDR3 size: 15 residues. In DNA, the CDR3 is TGCGCCAGCAGCCAAGATGCAGGCCGACACACTGAAGCTTTCTTT. Encoded protein: CASSQDAGRHTEAFF.

Only a few counts were recorded for this clonotype. J is TRBJ2-3 and V is TRBV10-3; D is perhaps TRBD2 (7 bases). The CDR3 is made up of 16 amino acids. Germline V gene sequence: CDR1 ENHRY, CDR2 SYGVKD. V lost 3 bases, J lost 2 bases, and 15 bases lay in between. The DNA of the CDR3 is TGTGCCATCAGTGATCCCGACGGGGGGCCCACAGATACGCAGTATTTT. It yields the protein CAISDPDGGPTDTQYF.

This clonotype turned up a few times. The chain employs TRBV4-1 and TRBJ2-1; D gene unclear. Germline V gene lookup returns CDR1 MGHRA and CDR2 YSYEKL. V was cut by 0 bases and J by 0 bases, with 9 bases left in between. This CDR3 has 16 residues. This CDR3 reads CASSQDPLSSYNEQFF. In DNA form, the CDR3 reads TGCGCCAGCAGCCAAGATCCCCTGAGCTCCTACAATGAGCAGTTCTTC.